This T cell receptor (gamma chain) was captured by sequencing in a study of Vδ1+ human thymocytes. Study-level points and caveats: Thymic TRG and TRD repertoires appeared highly polyclonal.

Alphabeta T cells were depleted, then CD3+ Vdelta1+ Vdelta2- thymocytes were FACS-sorted. Purity of the sorted Vdelta1+ thymocytes ranged from about 97% to 99.6%. The CDR3 has 13 amino acids. With V trimmed by 0 bases and J by 5 bases, 4 bases remained unmatched. Germline-derived CDR1 and CDR2 are EGSTGY and YDSYTSSV. RNA was extracted from the cells and then reverse transcribed. Multiplex PCR used pooled V-gene forward primers and a constant-region reverse primer to amplify CDR3s. TCRdb reran clone calling via CATT on the multiplex PCR reads. The sample consists of 25,000 to 35,000 gamma-chain clones, roughly a fifth of them appearing once. The table lists this clone with a few counts. What it binds is not known. This specimen includes other DNA sequences encoding the same CDR3.

This clonotype was sampled from a boy younger than two who had congenital heart surgery. The sequenced material came from Vdelta1+ gamma-delta thymocytes from the thymus. Subset reported: FACS-sorted CD3+ TCRalphabeta- TCRVdelta1+ TCRVdelta2- thymocytes. V is TRGV4 and J is TRGJ1 or TRGJ2. The CDR3 sequence: CATWDGRDYKKLF. For the CDR3, the DNA is TGTGCCACCTGGGATGGGAGGGATTATAAGAAACTCTTT.